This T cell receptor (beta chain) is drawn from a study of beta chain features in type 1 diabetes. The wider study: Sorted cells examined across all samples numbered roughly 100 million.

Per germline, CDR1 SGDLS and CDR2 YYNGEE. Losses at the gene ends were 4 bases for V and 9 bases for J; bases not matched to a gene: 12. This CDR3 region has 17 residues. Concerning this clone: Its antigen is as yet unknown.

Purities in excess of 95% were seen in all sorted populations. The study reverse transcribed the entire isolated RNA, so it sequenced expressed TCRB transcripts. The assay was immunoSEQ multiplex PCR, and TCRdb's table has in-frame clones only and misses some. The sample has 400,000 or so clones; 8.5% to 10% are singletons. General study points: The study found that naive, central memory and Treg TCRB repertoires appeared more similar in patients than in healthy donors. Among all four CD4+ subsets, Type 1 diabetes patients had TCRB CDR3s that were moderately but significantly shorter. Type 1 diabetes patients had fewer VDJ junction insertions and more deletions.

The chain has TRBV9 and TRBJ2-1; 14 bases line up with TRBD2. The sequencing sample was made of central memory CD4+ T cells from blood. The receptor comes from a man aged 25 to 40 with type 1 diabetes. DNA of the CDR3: TGTGCCAGCAGCCCCCGGACTAGCGGGAGGAGGCTTGGTGAGCAGTTCTTC. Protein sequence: CASSPRTSGRRLGEQFF.